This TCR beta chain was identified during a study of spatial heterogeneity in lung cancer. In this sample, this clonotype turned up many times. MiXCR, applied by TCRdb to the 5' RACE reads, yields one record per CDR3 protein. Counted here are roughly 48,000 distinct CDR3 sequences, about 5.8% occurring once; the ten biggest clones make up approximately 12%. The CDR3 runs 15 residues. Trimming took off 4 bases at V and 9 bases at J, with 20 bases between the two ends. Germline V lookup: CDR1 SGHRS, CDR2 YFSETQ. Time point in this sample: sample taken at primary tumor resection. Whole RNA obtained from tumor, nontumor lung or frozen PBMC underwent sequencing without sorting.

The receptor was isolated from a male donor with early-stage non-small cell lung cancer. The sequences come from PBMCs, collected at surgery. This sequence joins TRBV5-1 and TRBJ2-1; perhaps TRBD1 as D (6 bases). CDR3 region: CASSQQLTGTGEQFF. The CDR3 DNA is TGCGCCAGCAGCCAACAGTTAACAGGGACCGGTGAGCAGTTCTTC.